The clone carrying this T cell receptor beta chain is judged medium-sized. TCRdb's copy holds only in-frame clones and misses some; the assay was immunoSEQ multiplex PCR. The sample has 14,000 or so clones, roughly 80% seen once. This CDR3 is built from 13 residues. The V gene lost 2 bases and the J gene lost 2 bases, with 8 bases spanning the gap. Germline V gene data show CDR1 as SGHDT and CDR2 as YYEEEE. The data belong to a study of technical replicates of blood from several donors. The rearrangement links TRBV5-6 to TRBJ2-7; a possible D gene is TRBD1 (6 bases). Sequenced material: PBMCs. This sequence originates from a human donor in good health. CDR3 DNA: TGTGCCAGCAGCTTTGGGGGCCCCTACGAGCAGTACTTC. Translating gives CASSFGGPYEQYF.